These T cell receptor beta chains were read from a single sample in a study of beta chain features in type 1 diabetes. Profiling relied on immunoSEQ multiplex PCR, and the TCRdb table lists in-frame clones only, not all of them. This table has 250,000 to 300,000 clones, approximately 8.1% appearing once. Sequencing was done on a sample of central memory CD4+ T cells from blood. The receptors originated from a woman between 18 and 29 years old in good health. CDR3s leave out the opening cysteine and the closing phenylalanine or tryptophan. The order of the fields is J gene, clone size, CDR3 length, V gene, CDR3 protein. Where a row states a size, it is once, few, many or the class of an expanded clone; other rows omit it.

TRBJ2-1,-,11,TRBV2,ASSRGGLNEQF
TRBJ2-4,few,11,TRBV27,ASRRTAKNIQY
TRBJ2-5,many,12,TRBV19,ASSTGGQIETQY
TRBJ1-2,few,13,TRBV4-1,ASSQSSSRENGYT
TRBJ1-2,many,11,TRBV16,ASSRRPEYGYT
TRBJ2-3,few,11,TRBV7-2,ASSPAGGDTQY
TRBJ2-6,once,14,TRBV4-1,ASSQVRSSGANVLT
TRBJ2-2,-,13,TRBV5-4,ASSSGQTNTGELF
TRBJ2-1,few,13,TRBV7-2,ASSLLGKTAREQF
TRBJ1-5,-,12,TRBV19,ASSILGGNQPQH
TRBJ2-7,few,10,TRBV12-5,ASGSTGPEQY
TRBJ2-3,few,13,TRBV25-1,ASSESTGAPDTQY
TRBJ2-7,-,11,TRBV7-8,ASSLWISYEQY
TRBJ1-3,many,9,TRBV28,ATTSGNTIY
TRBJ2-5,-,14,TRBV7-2,ASSLVNQRGLETQY
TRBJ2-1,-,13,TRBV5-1,ASSLGTAYYNEQF
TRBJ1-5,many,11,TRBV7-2,ASSFGPNQPQH
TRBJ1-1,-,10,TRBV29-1,SVGQLNTEAF
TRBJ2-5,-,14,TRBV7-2,ASSTTSGYYQETQY
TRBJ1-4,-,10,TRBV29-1,SVEQPAKGLF
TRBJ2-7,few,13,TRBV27,ASSLKARADYEQY
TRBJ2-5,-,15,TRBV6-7,ASSYSLADLGEETQY
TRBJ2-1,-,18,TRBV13,ASSLRDPGTETSSYNEQF
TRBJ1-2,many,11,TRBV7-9,ASSQTALDGYT
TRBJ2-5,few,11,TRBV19,ASSGTLEETQY
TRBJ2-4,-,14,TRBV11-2,ASSTRTSGSRAGQY